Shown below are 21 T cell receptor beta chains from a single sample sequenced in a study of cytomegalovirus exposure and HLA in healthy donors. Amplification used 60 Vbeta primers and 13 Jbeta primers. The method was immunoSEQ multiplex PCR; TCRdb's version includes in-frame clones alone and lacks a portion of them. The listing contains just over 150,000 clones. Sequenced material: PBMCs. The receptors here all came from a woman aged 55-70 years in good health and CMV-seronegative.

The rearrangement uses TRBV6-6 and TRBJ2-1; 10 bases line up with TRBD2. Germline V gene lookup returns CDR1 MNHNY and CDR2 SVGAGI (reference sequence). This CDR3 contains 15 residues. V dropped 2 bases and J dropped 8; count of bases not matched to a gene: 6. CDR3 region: CASSYERGGLYEQFF. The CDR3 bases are TGTGCCAGCAGTTACGAGCGGGGGGGCCTGTATGAGCAGTTCTTC.

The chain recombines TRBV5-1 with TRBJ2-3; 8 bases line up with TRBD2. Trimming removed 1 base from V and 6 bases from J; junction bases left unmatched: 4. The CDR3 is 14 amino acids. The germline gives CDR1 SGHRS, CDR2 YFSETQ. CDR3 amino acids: CASSLRASGDTQYF. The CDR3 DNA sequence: TGCGCCAGCAGCTTGAGGGCTAGCGGGGATACGCAGTATTTT. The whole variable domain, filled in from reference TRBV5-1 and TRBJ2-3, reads KAGVTQTPRYLIKTRGQQVTLSCSPISGHRSVSWYQQTPGQGLQFLFEYFSETQRNKGNFPGRFSGRQFSNSRSEMNVSTLELGDSALYLCASSLRASGDTQYFGPGTRLTVL.

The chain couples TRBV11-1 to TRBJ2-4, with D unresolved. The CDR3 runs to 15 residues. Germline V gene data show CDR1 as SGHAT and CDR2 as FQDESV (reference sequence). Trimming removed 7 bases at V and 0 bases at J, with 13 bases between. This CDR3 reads CASTDSTVAKNIQYF. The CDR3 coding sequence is TGTGCCAGCACCGATTCTACAGTAGCCAAAAACATTCAGTACTTC.

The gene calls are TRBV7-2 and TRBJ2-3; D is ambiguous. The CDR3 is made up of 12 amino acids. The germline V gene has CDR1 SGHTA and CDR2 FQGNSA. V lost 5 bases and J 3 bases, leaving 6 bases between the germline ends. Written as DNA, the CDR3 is TGTGCCAGCAGCACCCGGACAGATACGCAGTATTTT. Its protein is CASSTRTDTQYF.

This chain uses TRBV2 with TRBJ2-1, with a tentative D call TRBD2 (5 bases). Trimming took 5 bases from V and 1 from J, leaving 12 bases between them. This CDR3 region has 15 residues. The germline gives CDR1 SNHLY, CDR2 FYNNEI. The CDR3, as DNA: TGTGCCAGCAGTTTTAGGGAGCCATCCTACAATGAGCAGTTCTTC. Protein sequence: CASSFREPSYNEQFF.

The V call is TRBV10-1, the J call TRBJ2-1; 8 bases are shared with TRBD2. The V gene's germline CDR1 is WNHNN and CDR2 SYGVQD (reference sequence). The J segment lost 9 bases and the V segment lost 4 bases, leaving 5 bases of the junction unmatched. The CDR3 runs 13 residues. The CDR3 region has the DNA TGCGCCAGCAGTGCTCAGCGGGAGACTGAGCAGTTCTTC. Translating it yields CASSAQRETEQFF.

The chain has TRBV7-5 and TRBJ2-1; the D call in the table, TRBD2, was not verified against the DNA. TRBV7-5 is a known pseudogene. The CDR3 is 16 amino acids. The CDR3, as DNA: TGTGTCAGAAGCGGGAAAGCGGGAGAGTTGTCCGATGAGCAGTTCTTC. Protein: CVRSGKAGELSDEQFF.

For the CDR3, the DNA is TGTGCCAGTATGAGGCGTTCTGGGGCCAACGTCCTGACTTTC. Its protein is CASMRRSGANVLTF. This sequence joins TRBV19 and TRBJ2-6; unclear D gene. The V gene lost 7 bases and the J gene lost 1 base, with 8 bases spanning the gap. The germline gives CDR1 LNHDA, CDR2 SQIVND (reference sequence). The CDR3 is 14 amino acids. Full variable domain (missing parts from reference TRBV19 and TRBJ2-6): DGGITQSPKYLFRKEGQNVTLSCEQNLNHDAMYWYRQDPGQGLRLIYYSQIVNDFQKGDIAEGYSVSREKKESFPLTVTSAQKNPTAFYLCASMRRSGANVLTFGAGSRLTVL.

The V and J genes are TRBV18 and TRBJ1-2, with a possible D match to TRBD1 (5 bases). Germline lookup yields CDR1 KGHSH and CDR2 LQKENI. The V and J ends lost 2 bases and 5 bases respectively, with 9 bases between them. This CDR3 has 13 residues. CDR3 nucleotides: TGTGCCAGCTCACCAACAGACAGATATGGCTACACCTTC. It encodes CASSPTDRYGYTF.

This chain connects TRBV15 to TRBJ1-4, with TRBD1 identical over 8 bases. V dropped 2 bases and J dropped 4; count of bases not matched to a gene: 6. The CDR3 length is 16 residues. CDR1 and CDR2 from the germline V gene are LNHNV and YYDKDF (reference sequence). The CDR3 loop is CATSRPGQEGNEKLFF. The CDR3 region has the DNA TGTGCCACCAGCAGACCGGGACAGGAGGGTAATGAAAAACTGTTTTTT. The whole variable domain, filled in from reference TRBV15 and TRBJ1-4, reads DAMVIQNPRYQVTQFGKPVTLSCSQTLNHNVMYWYQQKSSQAPKLLFHYYDKDFNNEADTPDNFQSRRPNTSFCFLDIRSPGLGDTAMYLCATSRPGQEGNEKLFFGSGTQLSVL.

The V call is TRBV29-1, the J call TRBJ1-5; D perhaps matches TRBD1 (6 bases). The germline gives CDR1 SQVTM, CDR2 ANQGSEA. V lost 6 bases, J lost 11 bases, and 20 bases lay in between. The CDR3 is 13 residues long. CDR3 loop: CSVLQGPAGSQHF. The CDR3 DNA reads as TGCAGCGTACTACAGGGCCCTGCCGGGTCCCAGCATTTT.

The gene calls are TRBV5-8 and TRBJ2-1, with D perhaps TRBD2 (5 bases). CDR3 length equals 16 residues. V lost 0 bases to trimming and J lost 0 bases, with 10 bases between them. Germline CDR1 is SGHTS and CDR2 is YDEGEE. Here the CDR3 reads CASSLGGASSYNEQFF. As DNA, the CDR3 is TGTGCCAGCAGCTTGGGGGGAGCTAGCTCCTACAATGAGCAGTTCTTC.

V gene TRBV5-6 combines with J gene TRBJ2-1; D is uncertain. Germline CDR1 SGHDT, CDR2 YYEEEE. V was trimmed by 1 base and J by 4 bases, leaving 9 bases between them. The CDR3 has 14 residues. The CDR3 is CASSLPDSYNEQFF. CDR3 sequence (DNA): TGTGCCAGCAGCTTGCCCGACTCGTACAATGAGCAGTTCTTC.

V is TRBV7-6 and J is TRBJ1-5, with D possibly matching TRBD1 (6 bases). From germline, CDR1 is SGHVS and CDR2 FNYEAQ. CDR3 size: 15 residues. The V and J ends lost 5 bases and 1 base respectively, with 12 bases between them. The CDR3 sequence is CASSPGQSSNQPQHF. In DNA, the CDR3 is TGTGCCAGCAGCCCTGGACAGTCAAGCAATCAGCCCCAGCATTTT.

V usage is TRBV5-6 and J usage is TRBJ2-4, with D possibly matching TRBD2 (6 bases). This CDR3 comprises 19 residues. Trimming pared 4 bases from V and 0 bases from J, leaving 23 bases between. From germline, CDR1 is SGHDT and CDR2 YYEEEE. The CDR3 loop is CASSTWAPRGTLAKNIQYF. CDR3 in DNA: TGTGCCAGCAGCACTTGGGCCCCTCGAGGGACTCTAGCCAAAAACATTCAGTACTTC.

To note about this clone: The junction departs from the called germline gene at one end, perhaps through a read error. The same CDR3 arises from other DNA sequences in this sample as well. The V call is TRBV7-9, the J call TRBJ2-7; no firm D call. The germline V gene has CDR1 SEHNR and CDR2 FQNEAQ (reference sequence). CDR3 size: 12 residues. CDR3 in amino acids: CASSVDTNEQYF. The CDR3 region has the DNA TGCGCCAGCAGCGTAGACACTAACGAGCAGTACTTC.

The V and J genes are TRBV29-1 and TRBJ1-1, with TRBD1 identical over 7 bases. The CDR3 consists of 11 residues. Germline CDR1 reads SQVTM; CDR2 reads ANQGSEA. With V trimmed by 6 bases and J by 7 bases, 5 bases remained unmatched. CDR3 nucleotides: TGCAGCGTGGGACAGACCTTTGAAGCTTTCTTT. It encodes CSVGQTFEAFF.

This CDR3 is CASSLPGLAGFTEQYF. The CDR3 region has the DNA TGTGCCAGCAGCTTACCGGGACTAGCGGGATTTACCGAGCAGTACTTC. J is TRBJ2-5 and V is TRBV5-4, with 13 bases lining up with TRBD2. With the DNA end fitting TRBJ2-7 better, the J assignment may be wrong. Germline values: CDR1 SGHNT, CDR2 YYREEE (reference sequence). The CDR3 is 16 amino acids.

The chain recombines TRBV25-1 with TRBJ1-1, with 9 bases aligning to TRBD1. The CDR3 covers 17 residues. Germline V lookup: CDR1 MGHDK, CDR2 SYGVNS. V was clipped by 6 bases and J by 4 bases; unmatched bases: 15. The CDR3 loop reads CASRGRDRVWMRTEAFF. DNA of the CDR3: TGTGCCAGCAGGGGCCGGGACAGGGTATGGATGCGCACTGAAGCTTTCTTT.

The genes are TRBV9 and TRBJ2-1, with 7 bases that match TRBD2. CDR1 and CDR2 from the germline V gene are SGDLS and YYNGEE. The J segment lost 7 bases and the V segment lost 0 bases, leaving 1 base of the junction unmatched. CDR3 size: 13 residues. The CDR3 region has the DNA TGTGCCAGCAGCGTAGGTAGCGGGAATGAGCAGTTCTTC. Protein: CASSVGSGNEQFF.

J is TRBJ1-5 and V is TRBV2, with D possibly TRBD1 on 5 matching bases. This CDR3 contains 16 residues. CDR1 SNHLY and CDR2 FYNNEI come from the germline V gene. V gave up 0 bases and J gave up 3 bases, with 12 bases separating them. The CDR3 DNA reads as TGTGCCAGCAGTGAAGCAGGGGCAGGGCACAATCAGCCCCAGCATTTT. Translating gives CASSEAGAGHNQPQHF.